The 21 T cell receptor beta chains given below trace back to one sample, sequenced in a study of blood T cell repertoires in COVID-19. TCRdb keeps only in-frame clones here, not all; method: immunoSEQ multiplex PCR. This sample yields 250,000 to 300,000 clones, of which about nine tenths are seen a single time; approximately 2.9% belongs to the top ten. Material for sequencing was PBMCs or T cells enriched from blood (not recorded which). Source of these receptors: a woman aged 50 to 60 who had been exposed to COVID-19.

V and J are TRBV5-1 and TRBJ2-2, with TRBD1 matching 7 bases. The CDR3 is 15 amino acids. The V gene end was trimmed by 3 bases and the J gene end by 4 bases; junction bases not matched to a gene: 6. Germline V lookup: CDR1 SGHRS, CDR2 YFSETQ. The DNA for the CDR3 is TGCGCCAGCAGCTCATCCGACAGGGCCACCGGGGAGCTGTTTTTT. The encoded protein is CASSSSDRATGELFF.

This chain uses TRBV9 with TRBJ2-1; 10 nucleotides align to TRBD2. The CDR3 is made up of 15 amino acids. The germline gives CDR1 SGDLS, CDR2 YYNGEE. V lost 4 bases and J lost 5; bases outside the gene matches: 6. For the CDR3, the DNA is TGTGCCAGCAGCCCAATAGCGGGGGGAAACAATGAGCAGTTCTTC. This gives the protein CASSPIAGGNNEQFF.

V is TRBV28 and J is TRBJ2-7, with TRBD1 identical over 7 bases. The germline gives CDR1 MDHEN, CDR2 SYDVKM. V shed 5 bases and J 1 base; nucleotides not matched to a gene: 8. The CDR3 covers 15 residues. The DNA for the CDR3 is TGTGCCAGCAGTACGACAGGGTCTTCGTCCTACGAGCAGTACTTC. This gives the protein CASSTTGSSSYEQYF.

J is TRBJ2-3 and V is TRBV15, with a weak D call TRBD2 (5 bases). With 3 bases removed from V and 2 bases from J, the gap between germline ends came to 6 bases. The CDR3 contains 13 residues. Germline lookup yields CDR1 LNHNV and CDR2 YYDKDF (reference sequence). CDR3 coding DNA: TGTGCCACCAGCAGGGACTTCACAGATACGCAGTATTTT. Translating it yields CATSRDFTDTQYF.

The gene calls are TRBV5-5 and TRBJ1-5, with D perhaps TRBD1 (5 bases). Per germline, CDR1 SGHKS and CDR2 YYEKEE (reference sequence). This CDR3 contains 14 residues. V lost 2 bases and J 10 bases, leaving 16 bases between the germline ends. CDR3 bases: TGTGCCAGCAGCTTAGGGGTGGGATTTGCCCCCCAGCATTTT. Translation: CASSLGVGFAPQHF. The whole variable domain, filled in from reference TRBV5-5 and TRBJ1-5, reads DAGVTQSPTHLIKTRGQQVTLRCSPISGHKSVSWYQQVLGQGPQFIFQYYEKEERGRGNFPDRFSARQFPNYSSELNVNALLLGDSALYLCASSLGVGFAPQHFGDGTRLSIL.

The rearrangement uses TRBV13 and TRBJ2-3, with 8 bases that match TRBD1. V trimming: 3 bases; J trimming: 3 bases; junction bases outside the gene matches: 5. Germline loops: CDR1 PRHDT, CDR2 FYEKMQ (reference sequence). The length of the CDR3 is 15 residues. CDR3 nucleotides: TGTGCCAGCAGCTTCCGGGACAGGACTACAGATACGCAGTATTTT. It encodes CASSFRDRTTDTQYF.

V usage is TRBV3-1 (or the pseudogene TRBV3-2) and J usage is TRBJ2-3; the match to TRBD1 covers 11 bases. The CDR3 is 18 amino acids. Trimming at V came to 2 bases and at J to 0 bases, leaving 7 bases not matched to a gene. Germline values: CDR1 LGHDT, CDR2 YNNKEL (reference sequence). CDR3 in amino acids: CASSQTWTGGYSTDTQYF. As DNA, the CDR3 is TGTGCCAGCAGCCAAACTTGGACAGGGGGCTATAGCACAGATACGCAGTATTTT.

This chain joins TRBV5-4 and TRBJ2-2, with TRBD2 identical over 12 bases. Per the germline V gene, CDR1 is SGHNT and CDR2 is YYREEE (reference sequence). There are 16 residues in the CDR3. The trim removed 4 bases at V and 4 bases at J, leaving 5 bases unmatched. The CDR3 region is CASSRGLAGSTGELFF. In nucleotides, the CDR3 is TGTGCCAGCAGCCGCGGACTAGCGGGGTCCACCGGGGAGCTGTTTTTT.

This clone has just one count. The rearrangement uses TRBV3-1 (or the pseudogene TRBV3-2) and TRBJ2-4, with TRBD1 matching over 9 bases. V was clipped by 4 bases and J by 7 bases; unmatched bases: 8. Germline CDR1 reads LGHDT; CDR2 reads YNNKEL (reference sequence). CDR3 size: 15 residues. CDR3 DNA: TGTGCCAGCAGCCTTGAGACAGGGGGAGGGAACATTCAGTACTTC. It specifies CASSLETGGGNIQYF.

The chain carries TRBV30 and TRBJ2-7; no definite D call. This CDR3 comprises 14 residues. The germline V and J ends were trimmed by 7 bases and 1 base, with 17 bases remaining between them. In germline, CDR1 is GTSNPN, CDR2 SVGIG (reference sequence). The CDR3 region has the DNA TGTGCCTTATCTCTCTTGGTGGCTTCCTACGAGCAGTACTTC. It specifies CALSLLVASYEQYF.

In DNA form, the CDR3 reads TGTGCCAGCAGCCCAACAGGGTGGGAGGGCTACACCTTC. This codes for CASSPTGWEGYTF. This rearrangement joins TRBV7-2 to TRBJ1-2; TRBD1 is a possible D gene (6 bases). Deletions cut 5 bases from V and 8 bases from J, with 15 bases between. The CDR3 length is 13 residues. Germline loops: CDR1 SGHTA, CDR2 FQGNSA. Using reference TRBV7-2 and TRBJ1-2 for the parts outside the CDR3, the full variable domain is GAGVSQSPSNKVTEKGKDVELRCDPISGHTALYWYRQSLGQGLEFLIYFQGNSAPDKSGLPSDRFSAERTGGSVSTLTIQRTQQEDSAVYLCASSPTGWEGYTFGSGTRLTVV.

The gene calls are TRBV2 and TRBJ2-1, with D hard to call. From germline, CDR1 is SNHLY and CDR2 FYNNEI. V dropped 8 bases and J dropped 7 bases, with 6 bases sitting between them. CDR3 length: 10 amino acids. The CDR3 sequence: CASRGNEQFF. CDR3 in DNA: TGTGCCAGCCGCGGAAATGAGCAGTTCTTC.

This clone appeared a single time. The rearrangement joins TRBV20-1 to TRBJ2-3; D is unresolved. The length of the CDR3 is 11 residues. Germline V gene sequence: CDR1 DFQATT, CDR2 SNEGSKA (reference sequence). The V end lost 3 bases, the J end lost 4 bases, and 5 bases lay between the germline ends. The CDR3: CSASHADTQYF. In DNA, the CDR3 is TGCAGTGCTAGCCATGCAGATACGCAGTATTTT.

The V gene is TRBV30, the J gene TRBJ2-3; D possibly corresponds to TRBD2 (5 bases). Germline V gene sequence: CDR1 GTSNPN, CDR2 SVGIG (reference sequence). The CDR3 consists of 11 residues. The V gene lost 6 bases and the J gene lost 5 bases, with 9 bases spanning the gap. CDR3 protein: CACPEGDTQYF. Here the CDR3 DNA reads TGTGCCTGCCCAGAGGGAGATACGCAGTATTTT. The full variable domain, in which reference TRBV30 and TRBJ2-3 provide the parts outside the CDR3, is SQTIHQWPATLVQPVGSPLSLECTVEGTSNPNLYWYRQAAGRGLQLLFYSVGIGQISSEVPQNLSASRPQDRQFILSSKKLLLSDSGFYLCACPEGDTQYFGPGTRLTVL.

The chain is built from TRBV7-6 and TRBJ2-6; D gene ambiguous. The CDR3 runs 15 residues. Germline CDR1 SGHVS, CDR2 FNYEAQ. Trimming shortened V by 1 base and J by 4 bases, and 8 bases separated the two germline ends. CDR3: CASSLGLGGANVLTF. CDR3 DNA: TGTGCCAGCAGCTTAGGTCTGGGCGGGGCCAACGTCCTGACTTTC. The complete variable domain, with remaining parts taken from reference TRBV7-6 and TRBJ2-6, reads GAGVSQSPRYKVTKRGQDVALRCDPISGHVSLYWYRQALGQGPEFLTYFNYEAQQDKSGLPNDRFSAERPEGSISTLTIQRTEQRDSAMYRCASSLGLGGANVLTFGAGSRLTVL.

The chain combines TRBV5-1 with TRBJ2-5; D is perhaps TRBD2 (6 bases). V lost 4 bases to trimming and J lost 4 bases, with 14 bases between them. Germline CDR1 is SGHRS and CDR2 is YFSETQ. There are 14 residues in the CDR3. The chain's CDR3 is CASSEGGLRETQYF. DNA for the CDR3: TGCGCCAGCAGCGAGGGAGGCTTAAGAGAGACCCAGTACTTC.

This chain links TRBV5-4 with TRBJ2-5; 10 bases map to TRBD2. The CDR3 spans 15 residues. Germline trimming cut 0 bases from V and 5 bases from J; bases unmatched to any gene: 4. Germline V CDR1 and CDR2: SGHNT, YYREEE (reference sequence). CDR3 in amino acids: CASSLGAGGLETQYF. The CDR3, as DNA: TGTGCCAGCAGCTTGGGAGCGGGGGGGCTCGAGACCCAGTACTTC.

The chain's CDR3 is CASSLVQGVPGYTF. In nucleotides, the CDR3 is TGCGCCAGCAGCTTGGTGCAGGGGGTGCCGGGCTACACCTTC. This chain connects TRBV5-1 to TRBJ1-2; 7 nucleotides line up with TRBD1. V was clipped by 0 bases and J by 8 bases; unmatched bases: 7. Germline V CDR1 and CDR2: SGHRS, YFSETQ. The CDR3 covers 14 residues.

The J gene is TRBJ2-3, the V gene TRBV19; D is perhaps TRBD1 (5 bases). Germline V CDR1 and CDR2: LNHDA, SQIVND (reference sequence). Trimming removed 4 bases at V and 3 bases at J, with 14 bases between. This CDR3 region has 15 residues. The CDR3 sequence is CASSTRLSGTDTQYF. The CDR3 DNA is TGTGCCAGTAGTACCCGGCTCTCAGGGACAGATACGCAGTATTTT.

The gene calls are TRBV27 and TRBJ1-1, with 7 nucleotides matching TRBD1. V was pared by 5 bases and J by 1 base, with 10 bases of the junction left unmatched. The CDR3 has 16 amino acids. Germline V gene lookup returns CDR1 MNHEY and CDR2 SMNVEV (reference sequence). The CDR3, as DNA: TGTGCCAGCAGTGCGAGACAGGGTTGGGGGAACACTGAAGCTTTCTTT. Translating gives CASSARQGWGNTEAFF.

The rearrangement uses TRBV30 and TRBJ1-4; 7 nucleotides match TRBD1. The CDR3 is made up of 15 amino acids. J was trimmed by 0 bases and V by 3 bases; bases with no gene match: 4. The germline gives CDR1 GTSNPN, CDR2 SVGIG (reference sequence). CDR3 region: CAWRAGTATNEKLFF. Here the CDR3 DNA reads TGTGCCTGGAGGGCCGGGACAGCAACTAATGAAAAACTGTTTTTT.